These T cell receptor beta chains were read from a single sample in a study of blood T cell repertoires in COVID-19. Sequencing was performed with immunoSEQ multiplex PCR; in TCRdb, only in-frame clones are kept and a portion is missing. This sample yields 190,000 or so clones, of which 90% are seen a single time; 1.2% belongs to the top ten. Sequences were obtained from PBMCs or T cells enriched from blood (not recorded which). The receptor source for this set is a man aged 25 to 40 who had recovered from COVID-19. Both conserved end residues are part of each CDR3. D genes are given only for firm matches. The size entry is marked missing in some rows and otherwise reads once, few, many or a size class.

TRBJ2-7,TRBD1,TRBV18,NA,CASSPRTGPYEQYF,TGTGCCAGCTCACCACGGACAGGCCCCTACGAGCAGTACTTC
TRBJ2-5,TRBD1,TRBV11-2,NA,CASSLRTGARETQYF,TGTGCCAGCAGCTTACGGACAGGGGCGAGAGAGACCCAGTACTTC
TRBJ1-1,TRBD1,TRBV5-4,NA,CASSTTGTGATEAFF,TGTGCCAGCAGCACGACCGGGACAGGGGCCACTGAAGCTTTCTTT
TRBJ2-5,NA,TRBV4-3,NA,CASSQGGGREETQYF,TGCGCCAGCAGCCAAGGGGGAGGCCGAGAAGAGACCCAGTACTTC
TRBJ1-2,TRBD1,TRBV4-3,NA,CASSQGGTGKGYGYTF,TGCGCCAGCAGCCAAGGAGGGACAGGGAAGGGCTATGGCTACACCTTC
TRBJ1-5,NA,TRBV15,NA,CATSRGQTQPQHF,TGTGCCACCAGCAGAGGTCAGACACAGCCCCAGCATTTT
TRBJ1-4,TRBD1,TRBV11-2,NA,CASSLAHKGAENEKLFF,TGTGCCAGCAGCTTAGCCCACAAGGGGGCAGAAAATGAAAAACTGTTTTTT
TRBJ2-1,NA,TRBV7-8,NA,CASSLGRAYNEQFF,TGTGCCAGCAGCTTAGGGCGGGCGTACAATGAGCAGTTCTTC
TRBJ2-2,TRBD1,TRBV15,NA,CATRATGVQGGELFF,TGTGCCACCAGGGCGACAGGGGTCCAGGGCGGGGAGCTGTTTTTT
TRBJ2-1,NA,TRBV15,NA,CATSRAAEGAGNEQFF,TGTGCCACCAGCAGAGCGGCCGAAGGGGCGGGGAATGAGCAGTTCTTC
TRBJ1-5,NA,TRBV28,NA,CASSFQGYGNQPQHF,TGTGCCAGCAGTTTTCAGGGGTATGGCAATCAGCCCCAGCATTTT
TRBJ2-7,NA,TRBV9,NA,CASSVGRLGYEQYF,TGTGCCAGCAGCGTGGGGAGGTTGGGGTACGAGCAGTACTTC
TRBJ2-5,TRBD2,TRBV2,NA,CASRRTSGQETQYF,TGTGCCAGCAGGAGGACTAGCGGGCAAGAGACCCAGTACTTC
TRBJ2-3,TRBD1,TRBV23-1,NA,CASSQSRGPPQGSPRTDTQYF,TGCGCCAGCAGTCAATCTAGGGGCCCCCCACAGGGGTCACCCCGCACAGATACGCAGTATTTT
TRBJ1-2,TRBD1,TRBV7-6,NA,CASSQHRGLTNLNYGYTF,TGTGCCAGCAGCCAACACAGGGGCCTCACGAACCTTAACTATGGCTACACCTTC
TRBJ2-1,NA,TRBV28,NA,CASRVSSARYNEQFF,TGTGCCAGCAGGGTGTCAAGTGCCAGGTACAATGAGCAGTTCTTC
TRBJ2-7,TRBD2,TRBV10-2,once,CASSAGLAVEQYF,TGCGCCAGTTCAGCGGGACTAGCGGTCGAGCAGTACTTC
TRBJ2-5,NA,TRBV9,NA,CASSPHGETQYF,TGTGCCAGCAGCCCCCACGGGGAGACCCAGTACTTC
TRBJ2-5,TRBD1,TRBV5-4,NA,CASSLAGQRKETQYF,TGTGCCAGCAGCTTGGCGGGACAGAGAAAAGAGACCCAGTACTTC
TRBJ1-1,NA,TRBV4-1,NA,CASSQGHLNTEAFF,TGCGCCAGCAGCCAAGGACACCTGAACACTGAAGCTTTCTTT
TRBJ2-5,TRBD2,TRBV7-2,NA,CASSLPGLASYQETQYF,TGTGCCAGCAGCTTACCCGGACTAGCGAGTTACCAAGAGACCCAGTACTTC
TRBJ2-3,TRBD2,TRBV25-1,NA,CASSESLRGADTQYF,TGTGCCAGCAGTGAGTCCCTTCGGGGGGCAGATACGCAGTATTTT
TRBJ1-2,NA,TRBV6-2/TRBV6-3,NA,CASSYDPTGGRAYGYTF,TGTGCCAGCAGTTACGATCCGACAGGCGGTAGGGCATATGGCTACACCTTC
TRBJ1-5,NA,TRBV21-1,NA,CASSMAGGYSNQPQHF,TGTGCCAGCAGCATGGCAGGGGGGTATAGCAATCAGCCCCAGCATTTT
TRBJ2-1,TRBD2,TRBV7-8,NA,CASSLRLAGNYNEQFF,TGTGCCAGCAGCTTACGTCTAGCGGGAAATTACAATGAGCAGTTCTTC
TRBJ1-1,NA,TRBV5-1,NA,CASSLGLGRLNTEAFF,TGCGCCAGCAGCTTGGGTCTGGGGCGGTTGAACACTGAAGCTTTCTTT
TRBJ2-2,TRBD2,TRBV7-2,once,CASSSTSGRATGELFF,TGTGCCAGCAGCTCGACTAGCGGGAGGGCCACCGGGGAGCTGTTTTTT
TRBJ2-3,NA,TRBV7-2,NA,CASSLGLVPDTQYF,TGTGCCAGCAGCTTAGGCCTAGTTCCAGATACGCAGTATTTT
TRBJ2-7,NA,TRBV7-2,NA,CASSSDREVEQYF,TGTGCCAGCAGCTCCGACAGGGAGGTCGAGCAGTACTTC
TRBJ2-5,NA,TRBV4-2,NA,CASSQGRRGEGGTQYF,TGTGCCAGCAGCCAAGGTCGTCGAGGGGAGGGGGGGACCCAGTACTTC
TRBJ1-5,NA,TRBV19,NA,CASSTGKKNQPQHF,TGTGCCAGTAGCACAGGTAAGAAGAATCAGCCCCAGCATTTT
TRBJ1-1,NA,TRBV6-2/TRBV6-3,few,CASTPEWEMNTEAFF,TGTGCCAGCACCCCCGAATGGGAGATGAACACTGAAGCTTTCTTT
TRBJ2-2,TRBD2,TRBV7-8,NA,CASSLGRARTGELFF,TGTGCCAGCAGCTTGGGGAGGGCACGGACCGGGGAGCTGTTTTTT
TRBJ2-4,NA,TRBV28,NA,CASSLGGALFTPLAKNIQYF,TGTGCCAGCAGTTTAGGAGGGGCGCTTTTCACGCCCCTAGCCAAAAACATTCAGTACTTC
TRBJ1-1,TRBD1,TRBV4-3,NA,CASSQGTGPNTEAFF,TGCGCCAGCAGCCAAGGGACAGGGCCGAACACTGAAGCTTTCTTT
TRBJ2-7,NA,TRBV28,NA,CASLGRGPLYEQYF,TGTGCCAGCCTCGGTCGGGGTCCCCTCTACGAGCAGTACTTC
TRBJ2-7,TRBD1,TRBV4-3,NA,CASSQDNRGPYEQYF,TGCGCCAGCAGCCAAGATAACAGGGGCCCCTACGAGCAGTACTTC
TRBJ1-3,NA,TRBV19,NA,CASSIGPTGSGNTIYF,TGTGCCAGTAGTATAGGACCGACAGGCTCTGGAAACACCATATATTTT
TRBJ2-7,TRBD1,TRBV10-2,NA,CASSVAWDSSYEQYF,TGCGCCAGCAGTGTTGCATGGGACAGCTCCTACGAGCAGTACTTC
TRBJ2-7,TRBD1,TRBV3-1/TRBV3-2,NA,CASSSPGQGYEQYF,TGTGCCAGCAGCTCACCGGGACAGGGTTACGAGCAGTACTTC
TRBJ2-1,TRBD1,TRBV5-1,NA,CASSLPGGNEQFF,TGCGCCAGCAGCTTGCCAGGGGGCAATGAGCAGTTCTTC
TRBJ1-5,TRBD1,TRBV2,NA,CASRTGEGQPQHF,TGTGCCAGCAGGACAGGGGAAGGTCAGCCCCAGCATTTT
TRBJ1-6,NA,TRBV7-2,NA,CASSLRTTTNSPLHF,TGTGCCAGCAGCTTAAGGACAACTACGAATTCACCCCTCCACTTT
TRBJ1-5,NA,TRBV6-1,NA,CASSEYKGVNNQPQHF,TGTGCCAGCAGTGAATATAAGGGGGTGAACAATCAGCCCCAGCATTTT
TRBJ2-2,TRBD1,TRBV11-2,NA,CASSYRGAGELFF,TGTGCCAGCAGCTACAGGGGTGCCGGGGAGCTGTTTTTT
TRBJ1-2,NA,TRBV30,NA,CAWSGPTGVRTLWGYTF,TGTGCCTGGAGTGGACCGACAGGAGTACGAACATTATGGGGCTACACCTTC
TRBJ1-1,TRBD1,TRBV28,few,CASSWDRVNTNTEAFF,TGTGCCAGCAGTTGGGACAGGGTAAACACGAACACTGAAGCTTTCTTT
TRBJ1-1,NA,TRBV11-2,NA,CASSLEGAGNTEAFF,TGTGCCAGCAGCTTAGAGGGGGCGGGGAACACTGAAGCTTTCTTT
TRBJ2-7,TRBD2,TRBV27,NA,CASSLLPSGNLFYEQYF,TGTGCCAGCAGTTTATTACCTAGCGGGAATCTATTCTACGAGCAGTACTTC
TRBJ2-7,NA,TRBV19,NA,CASSTRRSQRSYEQYF,TGTGCCAGTAGTACCCGACGGAGCCAAAGGAGCTACGAGCAGTACTTC
TRBJ2-7,NA,TRBV7-9,NA,CASSLLRWDNSYEQYF,TGTGCCAGCAGCTTATTACGCTGGGACAACTCCTACGAGCAGTACTTC
TRBJ2-7,TRBD2,TRBV28,NA,CASSLFLGTSGSREQYF,TGTGCCAGCAGTTTATTTTTGGGGACTAGCGGGAGTCGCGAGCAGTACTTC